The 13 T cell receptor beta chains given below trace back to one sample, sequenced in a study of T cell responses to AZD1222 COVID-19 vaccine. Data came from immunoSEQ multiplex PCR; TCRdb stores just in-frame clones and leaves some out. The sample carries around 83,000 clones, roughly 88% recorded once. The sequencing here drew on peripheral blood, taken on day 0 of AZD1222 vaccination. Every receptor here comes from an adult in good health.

The CDR3 region has the DNA TGCGCCAGCAGCCCGTCGGGACTAGCGTACCAAGAGACCCAGTACTTC. Translating it yields CASSPSGLAYQETQYF. The V and J genes are TRBV5-1 and TRBJ2-5; 10 nucleotides match TRBD2. The germline V gene has CDR1 SGHRS and CDR2 YFSETQ. V lost 4 bases to trimming and J lost 0 bases; unmatched junction nucleotides: 6. CDR3 length equals 16 residues.

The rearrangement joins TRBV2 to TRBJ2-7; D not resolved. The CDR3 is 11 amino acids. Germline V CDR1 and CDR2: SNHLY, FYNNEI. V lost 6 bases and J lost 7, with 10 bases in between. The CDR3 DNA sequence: TGTGCCAGCAGCCCAGTGGATGAGCAGTACTTC. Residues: CASSPVDEQYF.

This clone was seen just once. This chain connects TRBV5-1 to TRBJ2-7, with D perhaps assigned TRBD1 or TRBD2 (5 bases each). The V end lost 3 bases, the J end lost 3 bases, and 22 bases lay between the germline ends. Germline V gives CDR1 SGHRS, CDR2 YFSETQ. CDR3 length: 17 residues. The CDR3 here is CASSSSGIDRRSYEQYF. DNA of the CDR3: TGCGCCAGCAGCTCAAGCGGTATAGACAGAAGGAGCTACGAGCAGTACTTC.

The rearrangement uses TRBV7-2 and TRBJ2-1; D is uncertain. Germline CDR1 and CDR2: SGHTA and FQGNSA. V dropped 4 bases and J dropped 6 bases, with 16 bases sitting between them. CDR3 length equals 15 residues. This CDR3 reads CASSSSFPLGNEQFF. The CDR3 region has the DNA TGTGCCAGCAGCTCCAGCTTCCCGTTAGGCAATGAGCAGTTCTTC.

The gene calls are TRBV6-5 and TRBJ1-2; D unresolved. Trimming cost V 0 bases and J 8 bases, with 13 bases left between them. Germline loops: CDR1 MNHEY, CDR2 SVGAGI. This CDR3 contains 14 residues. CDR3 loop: CASSYSTSEGGYTF. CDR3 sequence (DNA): TGTGCCAGCAGTTACTCGACCAGCGAGGGCGGCTACACCTTC.

CDR3 sequence reads: CASSAGGTAGYTF. The CDR3 DNA reads as TGTGCCAGCAGCGCGGGAGGGACGGCTGGCTACACCTTC. The V gene is TRBV7-2, the J gene TRBJ1-2, with TRBD1 as a possible D gene (5 bases). Looked up from germline, CDR1 is SGHTA and CDR2 is FQGNSA. The CDR3 consists of 13 residues. Trimming removed 5 bases at V and 7 bases at J, with 14 bases between.

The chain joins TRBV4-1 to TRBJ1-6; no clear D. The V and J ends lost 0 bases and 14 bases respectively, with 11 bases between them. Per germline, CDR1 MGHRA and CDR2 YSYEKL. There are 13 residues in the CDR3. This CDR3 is CASSQDRASALHF. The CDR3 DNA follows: TGCGCCAGCAGCCAAGACCGGGCCTCGGCCCTCCACTTT.

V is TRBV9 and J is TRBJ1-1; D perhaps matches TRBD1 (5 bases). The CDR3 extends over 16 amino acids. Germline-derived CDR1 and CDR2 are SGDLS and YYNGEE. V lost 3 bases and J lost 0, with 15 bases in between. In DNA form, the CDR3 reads TGTGCCAGCAGCGAACGACAGACCCTATTGAACACTGAAGCTTTCTTT. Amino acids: CASSERQTLLNTEAFF.

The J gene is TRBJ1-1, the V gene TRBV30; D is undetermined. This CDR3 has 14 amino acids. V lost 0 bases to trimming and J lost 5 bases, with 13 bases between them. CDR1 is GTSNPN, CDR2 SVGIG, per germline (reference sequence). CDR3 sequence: CAWSVLTLSTEAFF. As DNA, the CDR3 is TGTGCCTGGAGTGTACTGACGCTCTCTACTGAAGCTTTCTTT.

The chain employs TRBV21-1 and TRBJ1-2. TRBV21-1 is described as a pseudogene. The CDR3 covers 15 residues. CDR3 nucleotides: TGTGCCAGCACCACCGAGGCAGGGGAGGTTGGTGGCTACACCTTC. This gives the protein CASTTEAGEVGGYTF.

The CDR3 region is CASTGQYNSPLHF. In DNA form, the CDR3 reads TGTGCCTCAACGGGACAGTATAATTCACCCCTCCACTTT. This sequence joins TRBV30 and TRBJ1-6; TRBD1 agrees at 7 bases. The V segment lost 7 bases and the J segment 4 bases; nucleotides outside the gene matches: 4. The CDR3 loop spans 13 amino acids. Germline CDR1 reads GTSNPN; CDR2 reads SVGIG (reference sequence).

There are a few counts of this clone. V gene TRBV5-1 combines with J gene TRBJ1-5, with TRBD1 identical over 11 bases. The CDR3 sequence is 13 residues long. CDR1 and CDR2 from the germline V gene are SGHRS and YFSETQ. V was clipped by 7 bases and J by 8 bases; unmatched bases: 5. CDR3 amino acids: CASGPGQGEPQHF. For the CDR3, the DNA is TGCGCCAGCGGACCGGGACAGGGGGAGCCCCAGCATTTT. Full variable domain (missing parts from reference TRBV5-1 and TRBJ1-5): KAGVTQTPRYLIKTRGQQVTLSCSPISGHRSVSWYQQTPGQGLQFLFEYFSETQRNKGNFPGRFSGRQFSNSRSEMNVSTLELGDSALYLCASGPGQGEPQHFGDGTRLSIL.

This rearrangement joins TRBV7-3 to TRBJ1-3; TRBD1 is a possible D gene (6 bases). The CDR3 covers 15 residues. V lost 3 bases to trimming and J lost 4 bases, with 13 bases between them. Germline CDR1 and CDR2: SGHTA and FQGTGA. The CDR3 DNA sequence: TGTGCCAGCAGCTTCCAGGGGAACTCAGGAAACACCATATATTTT. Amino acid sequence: CASSFQGNSGNTIYF.